This TCR beta chain stems from a study of T-cell reconstitution after alpha-beta-depleted transplantation in children (dated by TCRdb to the mid-2010s). With regard to the full study: Using TCR repertoire profiling, the study quantitatively followed how T-cell immune reconstitution unfolded in children after TCRalphabeta/CD19-depleted allogeneic hematopoietic cell transplantation. What the authors observed across the whole study: Hyperexpanded clone frequencies declined over subsequent months; after one year, T-cell counts and TCRbeta diversity were mostly attributed to newly produced T cells. In some patients, high TCRbeta diversity at day 60 was attributed to recipient T cells and intrathymic progenitors that had survived conditioning. Apparently early alphabetaT-cell count recovery about two months after transplant reportedly relied on only several hundred rapidly expanded clones derived from non-depleted graft cells.

Counted from cysteine to phenylalanine, this CDR3 has 16 amino acids. CDR3 DNA is the only sequence kept; it has 48 bases, read in frame from the first base. V gives up 3 bases and J gives up 0 bases, and the segment between their germline ends measures 15 bases. This clonotype was counted only a few times. Its antigen is unknown. One base away there is no much larger clone; base qualities are not given. What the treatment or condition label conveys for this sample: allogeneic hematopoietic cell transplantation with graft depleted of TCRalphabeta T cells and CD19 B cells. TCRalphabeta/CD19-depleted allogeneic hematopoietic cell grafts were given to the transplant recipients, all of whom were children. Receptor libraries were prepared by PCR. The sequencing machine was an Illumina HiSeq 2500. TCR library preparation used molecular barcoding, with unique molecular identifiers applied to normalize quantification of the TCRbeta repertoire. The public reads were reprocessed in TCRdb via fastp at Q25 and MiXCR, keeping in-frame beta chains. Every CDR3 protein is listed once, alongside the most common genes and DNA of its rows. For this sample there are around 700,000 distinct CDR3 sequences; approximately 14% appear just once. The leading ten clones occupy 0.79% of the sample.

The sequences come from PBMCs, collected before TCRalphabeta/CD19-depleted stem cell transplant. The TCR was taken from a girl aged 2 to 9 with congenital amegakaryocytic thrombocytopenia, due to receive a stem cell transplant. The chain is assembled from TRBV12-3 or TRBV12-4 and TRBJ2-7; confidence is insufficient to name the D gene. The CDR3 region has the sequence CASSLALGISSYEQYF. Here is the DNA: TGTGCCAGCAGTTTGGCCCTAGGGATTAGCTCCTACGAGCAGTACTTC.